This T cell receptor beta chain stems from a study of beta chain features in type 1 diabetes. This clone was seen repeatedly, ten times or more. What it recognizes is unknown. Every donor provided one heparinised blood draw, which averaged about 120 mL. Overall study results and limits: Sampled from patients, naive, central memory and Treg TCRB repertoires appeared more similar than those sampled from healthy donors. Any PCR bias toward short templates would affect both groups alike. Diminished insertions and augmented deletions at VDJ junctions characterized type 1 diabetes patients.

cDNA synthesis used the whole RNA isolate, giving expressed TCRB sequences. Assay: immunoSEQ multiplex PCR; the TCRdb copy retains only in-frame clones and omits some. The profile covers about 320,000 clones, with 14% appearing a single time and about 6.7% taken by the ten largest. The V gene's germline CDR1 is SGHTA and CDR2 FQGNSA. With V trimmed by 1 base and J by 4 bases, 4 bases remained unmatched. The CDR3 runs 15 residues. The receptor was isolated from a man younger than 40 in good health. The chain is built from TRBV7-2 and TRBJ1-5; 7 bases are shared with TRBD1. The material sequenced was central memory CD4+ T cells from blood. This chain's CDR3 is CASSLDSGGNQPQHF. In nucleotides, the CDR3 is TGTGCCAGCAGCTTAGACTCAGGGGGTAATCAGCCCCAGCATTTT.